This TCR beta chain was profiled in a study of cytomegalovirus exposure and HLA in healthy donors. Germline V gene lookup returns CDR1 MGHRA and CDR2 YSYEKL. Trimming cost V 1 base and J 7 bases, with 13 bases left between them. The CDR3 has 14 amino acids. PCR amplification relied on 60 Vbeta primers (plus 13 Jbeta primers). TCRdb's table, derived via immunoSEQ multiplex PCR, lists solely in-frame clones and lacks some. The sample lists around 200,000 clones, roughly 82% occurring once. This TCR was recovered from a girl aged 2 to 10 in good health and CMV-seropositive. V gene TRBV4-1 combines with J gene TRBJ1-2, with a possible D match to TRBD1 (6 bases). The sequenced material came from PBMCs. CDR3 in amino acids: CASSQVRGLPGYTF. CDR3 nucleotides: TGCGCCAGCAGCCAAGTCAGGGGTTTGCCTGGCTACACCTTC.